This is a list of T cell receptor beta chains from one sample in a study of T cell responses to AZD1222 COVID-19 vaccine. Profiling relied on immunoSEQ multiplex PCR, and the TCRdb table lists in-frame clones only, not all of them. Among around 250,000 clones, approximately 95% were seen once, and the ten largest hold around 0.57%. The input for sequencing was peripheral blood, taken on day 0 of AZD1222 vaccination. These receptors were collected from an adult in good health. Both conserved end residues are part of each CDR3. The order of the fields is V gene, clone size, J gene, CDR3 protein. Rows may omit the clone size; those that give it use once, few, many or a size class.

>TRBV11-2|.|TRBJ1-6
CASSPRAPNSPLHF
>TRBV28|.|TRBJ2-7
CASSPFPLAGGSSYEQYF
>TRBV7-2|.|TRBJ1-5
CASSRQAHSNQPQHF
>TRBV2|.|TRBJ1-1
CATGGGAEAFF
>TRBV29-1|.|TRBJ1-1
CSALLQGRGEAFF
>TRBV12-3/TRBV12-4|.|TRBJ1-1
CASWGGAYTEAFF
>TRBV27|.|TRBJ1-5
CASSLQGWGNQPQHF
>TRBV5-4|.|TRBJ2-1
CASSQGQGGYNEQFF
>TRBV5-4|.|TRBJ1-3
CASSDARSGNTIYF
>TRBV15|.|TRBJ2-2
CATSRDFGGELFF
>TRBV18|.|TRBJ1-1
CASSRPKDTEAFF
>TRBV5-8|once|TRBJ2-6
CASSLDSGSGANVLTF
>TRBV19|.|TRBJ1-1
CASRKTEAFF
>TRBV29-1|.|TRBJ2-1
CSVRGLKGLAGVNEQFF
>TRBV28|.|TRBJ2-7
CASTNPGGYEQYF
>TRBV28|.|TRBJ2-5
CASSSAVGGGFQETQYF
>TRBV28|.|TRBJ1-2
CASSFWARAAGYTF
>TRBV28|.|TRBJ2-1
CASSLPGGNEQFF
>TRBV2|few|TRBJ2-7
CASRTTVRSYEQYF
>TRBV7-3|.|TRBJ2-3
CASSLRGLKTDTQYF
>TRBV19|.|TRBJ1-5
CASRMGDQPQHF
>TRBV7-9|.|TRBJ2-7
CASSLAGGSYEQYF
>TRBV20-1|few|TRBJ1-2
CSASLSDYGYTF
>TRBV28|few|TRBJ2-7
CASSWGQYEQYF
>TRBV6-5|.|TRBJ1-1
CASSQITEAFF
>TRBV28|.|TRBJ1-1
CASSLRGLNTEAFF
>TRBV5-1|.|TRBJ2-7
CASSQGTGLSEQYF
>TRBV7-9|.|TRBJ2-7
CASSQGARYEQYF
>TRBV19|once|TRBJ1-3
CASRTGHQLSGNTIYF
>TRBV7-9|.|TRBJ1-1
CASSLQGNLNTEAFF
>TRBV18|.|TRBJ1-5
CASSGSGVGNQPQHF
>TRBV20-1|few|TRBJ1-1
CSASQTGDTEAFF
>TRBV5-1|.|TRBJ1-6
CASSPLPPSPLRGGNSPLHF
>TRBV5-1|.|TRBJ2-7
CASSRTSGSNEQYF
>TRBV7-9|.|TRBJ2-7
CASSLAGTVTYEQYF
>TRBV4-2|.|TRBJ2-7
CASSQGREPPYEQYF
>TRBV19|.|TRBJ2-7
CASSSSGRDRGSYEQYF
>TRBV28|few|TRBJ2-7
CASNRWGLAGEIYEQYF
>TRBV7-2|.|TRBJ2-7
CASSPEAGRPYEQYF
>TRBV25-1|.|TRBJ1-2
CASSVQGYGYTF
>TRBV4-1|.|TRBJ2-3
CASRLEGTSGTDTQYF
>TRBV18|.|TRBJ2-3
CASSPASAASTDTQYF
>TRBV7-9|.|TRBJ1-1
CASSLTGVGRGAFF
>TRBV9|.|TRBJ2-1
CASSGTSGSYNEQFF
>TRBV27|once|TRBJ1-1
CASSLNRLAEAFF
>TRBV2|.|TRBJ2-5
CASRPGQGGETQYF
>TRBV19|.|TRBJ2-2
CASIESSGTTYLTGELFF